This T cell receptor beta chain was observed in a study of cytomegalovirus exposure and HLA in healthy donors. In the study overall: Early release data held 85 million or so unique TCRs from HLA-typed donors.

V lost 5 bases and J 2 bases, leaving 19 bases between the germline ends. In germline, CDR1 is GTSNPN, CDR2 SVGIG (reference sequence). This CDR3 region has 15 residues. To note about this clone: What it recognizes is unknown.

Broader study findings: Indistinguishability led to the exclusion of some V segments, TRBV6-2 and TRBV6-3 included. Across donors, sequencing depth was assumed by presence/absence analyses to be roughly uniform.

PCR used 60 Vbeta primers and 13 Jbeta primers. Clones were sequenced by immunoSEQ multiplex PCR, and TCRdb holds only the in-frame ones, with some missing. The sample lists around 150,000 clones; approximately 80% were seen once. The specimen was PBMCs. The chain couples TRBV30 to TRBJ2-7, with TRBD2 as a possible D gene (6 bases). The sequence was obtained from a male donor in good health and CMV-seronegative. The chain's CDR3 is CAWGRSGRMTYEQYF. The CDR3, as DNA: TGTGCCTGGGGGAGGAGCGGAAGGATGACCTACGAGCAGTACTTC. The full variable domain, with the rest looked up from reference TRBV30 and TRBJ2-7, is SQTIHQWPATLVQPVGSPLSLECTVEGTSNPNLYWYRQAAGRGLQLLFYSVGIGQISSEVPQNLSASRPQDRQFILSSKKLLLSDSGFYLCAWGRSGRMTYEQYFGPGTRLTVT.